The 21 T cell receptor beta chains below were found in one sample sequenced in a study of blood T cells in healthy people across ages (dated by TCRdb to about 2015). Receptors were amplified or captured by 5' RACE. The sequencer was an Illumina HiSeq 2500. A second about 7 to 12 cycle PCR used a sample-barcoded 5' primer and a J-beta primer mix. TCRdb applied fastp at Q25 and MiXCR to the public reads, then kept only in-frame beta chains. For every CDR3 protein sequence, its rows merge into one entry that carries the most common genes and DNA. Recorded for this sample are 600,000 or so distinct CDR3 sequences; 20% to 25% of them occurred a single time. 3.5% to 4% of the sample belongs to the ten largest clones. Input material: blood. All receptors come from a man aged 65 to 79 in good health.

This clonotype was counted at least ten times. V usage is TRBV12-3 or TRBV12-4 and J usage is TRBJ2-7, with 8 nucleotides matching TRBD1. This CDR3 contains 13 residues. V lost 6 bases and J lost 5; bases outside the gene matches: 6. The CDR3 DNA reads TGTGCCAGCAGGCCGGGACAGGTAAACGAGCAGTACTTC. Amino acids: CASRPGQVNEQYF.

This clonotype came up a few times. The chain employs TRBV27 and TRBJ1-5; 8 nucleotides line up with TRBD1. V gave up 4 bases and J gave up 7 bases; unmatched junction bases: 6. Germline V gives CDR1 MNHEY, CDR2 SMNVEV (reference sequence). The CDR3 covers 14 residues. The chain's CDR3 is CASSSTGERQPQHF. As DNA, the CDR3 is TGTGCCAGCAGTTCGACAGGGGAGCGACAGCCCCAGCATTTT.

This clonotype appeared a single time. A clone one base away is much larger, so this may be a read error. A read error is likely, as this CDR3 ends without the conserved phenylalanine or tryptophan. The chain links TRBV20-1 to TRBJ2-3, with 7 bases fitting TRBD2. This CDR3 spans 13 amino acids. V gave up 6 bases and J gave up 2 bases; unmatched junction bases: 5. Germline loops: CDR1 DFQATT, CDR2 SNEGSKA (reference sequence). The CDR3 region is CSADSGPTDTQYS. The DNA for the CDR3 is TGCAGTGCGGATAGCGGGCCCACAGATACGCAGTATTCT.

This chain links TRBV29-1 with TRBJ1-5, with TRBD1 matching 7 bases. Germline values: CDR1 SQVTM, CDR2 ANQGSEA. The CDR3 loop spans 13 amino acids. V lost 6 bases, J lost 5 bases, and 7 bases stayed unmatched. The CDR3, as DNA: TGCAGCGTCCAAGTCACAGGGGATCAGCCCCAGCATTTT. It translates to CSVQVTGDQPQHF.

In this sample, this clonotype turned up a few times. The rearrangement joins TRBV6-2 or TRBV6-3 to TRBJ2-7, with TRBD2 identical over 12 bases. This CDR3 has 15 residues. Trimming at V came to 6 bases and at J to 1 base, leaving 4 bases not matched to a gene. Germline V CDR1 and CDR2: MNHEY, SVGEGT. CDR3 loop: CASSATSGRSYEQYF. The CDR3 bases are TGTGCCAGCAGCGCAACTAGCGGGAGGTCCTACGAGCAGTACTTC.

This clonotype was seen only a few times. The chain links TRBV5-1 to TRBJ2-7, with D maybe TRBD2 (6 bases). The germline CDR1 and CDR2 sequences are SGHRS and YFSETQ. This CDR3 comprises 15 residues. V was pared by 1 base and J by 0 bases, with 11 bases between. In DNA form, the CDR3 reads TGCGCCAGCAGCTTGCAACCGACTAGCTCCTACGAGCAGTACTTC. It is translated as CASSLQPTSSYEQYF.

The table lists this clonotype with a few counts. The chain links TRBV4-1 to TRBJ2-5, with D tentatively TRBD1 (6 bases). The J call may be in error: the DNA end matches TRBJ2-7 better. The CDR3 contains 14 residues. The germline V gene encodes CDR1 MGHRA and CDR2 YSYEKL. The CDR3 protein is CASSQERTAYEQYF. The DNA of the CDR3 is TGCGCCAGCAGCCAAGAAAGGACAGCCTACGAGCAGTACTTC.

The chain employs TRBV7-9 and TRBJ2-7, with D unresolved. Germline assignment: CDR1 SEHNR and CDR2 FQNEAQ (reference sequence). This CDR3 contains 12 residues. V was trimmed by 3 bases and J by 5 bases, leaving 8 bases between them. The CDR3 loop reads CASSFYPHEQYF. CDR3 DNA: TGTGCCAGCAGCTTTTATCCCCACGAGCAGTACTTC.

This clonotype was seen only a few times. The chain uses TRBV5-1 and TRBJ2-7; 10 bases align to TRBD1. The germline V gene encodes CDR1 SGHRS and CDR2 YFSETQ. Losses at the gene ends were 7 bases for V and 6 bases for J; bases not matched to a gene: 7. The CDR3 contains 13 residues. CDR3 residues: CASGAGQGFEQYF. CDR3 sequence (DNA): TGCGCCAGCGGAGCGGGACAGGGGTTCGAGCAGTACTTC.

Comment on this clonotype: This is likely a read error, given that the CDR3 carries no conserved phenylalanine or tryptophan at its end. The chain is built from TRBV20-1 and TRBJ2-5, with 11 positions matching TRBD2. The CDR3 consists of 15 residues. V lost 6 bases, J lost 1 base, and 7 bases stayed unmatched. Germline CDR1 DFQATT, CDR2 SNEGSKA (reference sequence). The CDR3 DNA reads as TGCAGTGCCGTGAGACTAGCGGGGTCCCAAGAGACCCAGTACTCC. Residues: CSAVRLAGSQETQYS.

This sequence joins TRBV5-1 and TRBJ2-5; possible D gene TRBD1, 6 bases. The CDR3 consists of 14 residues. The germline gives CDR1 SGHRS, CDR2 YFSETQ. V gave up 2 bases and J gave up 1 base, with 9 bases separating them. CDR3 DNA sequence: TGCGCCAGCAGCTTCGGGACACTCCAAGAGACCCAGTACTTC. It encodes CASSFGTLQETQYF.

The CDR3 region has the DNA TGTGCCAGCAGCGGGGGATCGGGACTAGCGGCATACGAGCAGTACTTC. It codes for CASSGGSGLAAYEQYF. The chain carries TRBV5-6 and TRBJ2-5; 11 positions agree with TRBD2. Matching the DNA end better, TRBJ2-7 makes the J call doubtful. The CDR3 runs 16 residues. The germline V gene encodes CDR1 SGHDT and CDR2 YYEEEE.

The chain carries TRBV7-2 and TRBJ2-5, with 9 bases aligning to TRBD2. V shed 4 bases, J shed 5 bases, and the junction held 8 bases outside the gene matches. The length of the CDR3 is 15 residues. Germline V gene sequence: CDR1 SGHTA, CDR2 FQGNSA. CDR3: CASSYRLAEAETQYF. Written as DNA, the CDR3 is TGTGCCAGCAGCTACCGACTAGCGGAGGCGGAGACCCAGTACTTC.

This clonotype was counted many times. The rearrangement links TRBV6-6 to TRBJ2-5, with 11 bases fitting TRBD2. Germline CDR1 is MNHNY and CDR2 is SVGAGI (reference sequence). CDR3 size: 14 residues. V lost 9 bases, J lost 5 bases, and 8 bases stayed unmatched. The CDR3 here is CASGTSGSGETQYF. In DNA form, the CDR3 reads TGTGCCAGTGGAACTAGCGGGAGTGGCGAGACCCAGTACTTC.

The rearrangement joins TRBV20-1 to TRBJ1-2; perhaps TRBD1 as D (5 bases). Germline V CDR1 and CDR2: DFQATT, SNEGSKA (reference sequence). The CDR3 consists of 15 residues. V lost 0 bases and J lost 4, with 15 bases in between. DNA for the CDR3: TGCAGTGCTAGAGATATTGGGGAAAGGGGCTATGGCTACACCTTC. It codes for CSARDIGERGYGYTF.

This clonotype was found many times. The chain has TRBV6-1 and TRBJ2-2; the match to TRBD1 covers 7 bases. From germline, CDR1 is MNHNS and CDR2 SASEGT. Germline trimming cut 7 bases from V and 2 bases from J; bases unmatched to any gene: 4. The CDR3 sequence is 14 residues long. Here the CDR3 reads CASMTGPNTGELFF. The CDR3 nucleotides are TGTGCCAGCATGACAGGGCCTAACACCGGGGAGCTGTTTTTT.

The chain has TRBV7-9 and TRBJ2-7; D unclear. Trimming shortened V by 1 base and J by 7 bases, and 11 bases separated the two germline ends. Germline CDR1 is SEHNR and CDR2 is FQNEAQ (reference sequence). The CDR3 sequence is 13 residues long. The CDR3 is CASSLVNGGEQYF. The DNA for the CDR3 is TGTGCCAGCAGCTTAGTGAACGGCGGAGAGCAGTACTTC.

J is TRBJ1-2 and V is TRBV29-1; D may be TRBD1 (5 bases). The germline V gene encodes CDR1 SQVTM and CDR2 ANQGSEA. Trimming pared 4 bases from V and 2 bases from J, leaving 8 bases between. The CDR3 has 12 amino acids. CDR3 region: CSVAPGNYGYTF. The DNA of the CDR3 is TGCAGCGTTGCCCCAGGGAACTATGGCTACACCTTC.

The table lists this clonotype with a few counts. At one end, the junction sequence differs from germline, possibly due to a read error. The chain uses TRBV20-1 and TRBJ2-3, with D possibly called TRBD1 or TRBD2 (5 bases each). Germline loops: CDR1 DFQATT, CDR2 SNEGSKA (reference sequence). The CDR3 is 16 residues long. DNA of the CDR3: TGCAGCGCTAGAGGGGTCCAGGGCTCGAACACAGATACGCAGTATTTT. It specifies CSARGVQGSNTDTQYF.

J is TRBJ2-7 and V is TRBV20-1, with D perhaps TRBD1 (5 bases). The CDR3 loop spans 13 amino acids. Germline V lookup: CDR1 DFQATT, CDR2 SNEGSKA (reference sequence). V was clipped by 3 bases and J by 5 bases, with 14 bases between them. CDR3 amino acids: CSASIRVKDEQYF. CDR3 nucleotides: TGCAGTGCTAGTATCAGGGTTAAGGACGAGCAGTACTTC.

This clonotype appeared a few times. V and J are TRBV29-1 and TRBJ1-2, with 11 bases aligning to TRBD1. This CDR3 has 14 residues. The junction had 4 bases not matched to a gene; V was cut back by 3 bases and J by 4 bases. Germline V gives CDR1 SQVTM, CDR2 ANQGSEA. CDR3 amino acids: CSVEGTGGPYGYTF. CDR3 bases: TGCAGCGTTGAGGGGACAGGGGGTCCCTATGGCTACACCTTC.